These 4 T cell receptor beta chains were all obtained from the same sample, sequenced in a study of T cells after somatic rescue of genetic block. Assay: immunoSEQ multiplex PCR; the TCRdb copy retains only in-frame clones and omits some. Of 12,000 or so clones in the sample, nearly 80% are singletons; the top ten hold 8.3%. Sequencing was performed on peripheral blood mononuclear cells (PBMCs). These receptors were taken from a boy between 10 and 17 years old.

The chain combines TRBV4-2 with TRBJ2-6; perhaps TRBD1 as D (6 bases). CDR3 length equals 16 residues. Germline V lookup: CDR1 LGHNA, CDR2 YNFKEQ. V shed 0 bases and J shed 2 bases, with 8 bases lying between them. CDR3 nucleotides: TGTGCCAGCAGCCAAGAAGGGGGAACTGGGGCCAACGTCCTGACTTTC. This translates into CASSQEGGTGANVLTF.

This clone was detected only once. This chain links TRBV5-1 with TRBJ2-3; D remains unclear. The length of the CDR3 is 12 residues. In germline, CDR1 is SGHRS, CDR2 YFSETQ. V gave up 4 bases and J gave up 4 bases, with 7 bases separating them. This CDR3 reads CASSTGPDTQYF. The CDR3 bases are TGCGCCAGCAGCACGGGCCCAGATACGCAGTATTTT.

This sequence joins TRBV4-2 and TRBJ1-4, with D uncertain. Germline CDR1 reads LGHNA; CDR2 reads YNFKEQ. The V end lost 4 bases, the J end lost 0 bases, and 12 bases lay between the germline ends. The CDR3 is made up of 16 amino acids. The CDR3 spells CASSLRGGATNEKLFF. The CDR3 DNA is TGTGCCAGCAGCCTTCGGGGAGGTGCAACTAATGAAAAACTGTTTTTT.

The chain links TRBV6-1 to TRBJ1-5; D uncertain. Germline-derived CDR1 and CDR2 are MNHNS and SASEGT. The CDR3 totals 13 residues. Trimming pared 7 bases from V and 4 bases from J, leaving 11 bases between. In DNA, the CDR3 is TGTGCCAGCAATGGGCAGATTAATCAGCCCCAGCATTTT. Translated, it gives CASNGQINQPQHF.